This TCR beta chain stems from a study of response to subunit inactivated influenza vaccine. The CDR3 is made up of 16 amino acids. Germline assignment: CDR1 SQVTM and CDR2 ANQGSEA. Trimming removed 2 bases from V and 4 bases from J; junction bases left unmatched: 10. Each CDR3 protein gets one entry after TCRdb re-called the RT-PCR reads with MiXCR. Among over 800,000 distinct CDR3 sequences listed, 21% were seen once. Regarding the study as a whole: Authors suggested each seasonal flu vaccination may recruit only limited numbers of new T cells.

This clonotype came up a few times. Antigen unknown. The receptor was isolated from a man in his fifties who received an inactivated influenza vaccine. This chain connects TRBV29-1 to TRBJ2-5; 10 nucleotides align to TRBD2. The sequenced sample was PBMCs from blood, obtained more than 4 days after vaccination. CDR3 coding DNA: TGCAGCGTTGAACTAGCGGGGGTAGTATGGGGAGAGACCCAGTACTTC. Translated: CSVELAGVVWGETQYF.